These 16 T cell receptor beta chains were all obtained from the same sample, sequenced in a study of T cell responses to AZD1222 COVID-19 vaccine. The protocol was immunoSEQ multiplex PCR, while the TCRdb copy is restricted to in-frame clones and leaves out a portion. The table lists 100,000 to 150,000 clones, approximately 94% of them singletons. Sequencing was performed on peripheral blood, taken on day 0 of AZD1222 vaccination. Every receptor here comes from an adult in good health.

V gene TRBV7-2 combines with J gene TRBJ2-6; D is perhaps TRBD1 (6 bases). The germline V gene has CDR1 SGHTA and CDR2 FQGNSA. The CDR3 is 17 residues long. Trimming cost V 5 bases and J 3 bases, with 17 bases left between them. CDR3: CASSATYQGSGANVLTF. In DNA form, the CDR3 reads TGTGCCAGCAGCGCCACATACCAGGGGAGTGGGGCCAACGTCCTGACTTTC.

This rearrangement joins TRBV6-5 to TRBJ2-3; D gene unclear. V lost 0 bases and J 9 bases, leaving 16 bases between the germline ends. The CDR3 covers 15 residues. The germline gives CDR1 MNHEY, CDR2 SVGAGI. CDR3: CASSYSDTRIGTQYF. The CDR3 coding sequence is TGTGCCAGCAGTTACTCCGATACCCGGATAGGAACGCAGTATTTT.

The rearrangement links TRBV3-1 (or the pseudogene TRBV3-2) to TRBJ1-2; D remains unclear. CDR3 length: 12 amino acids. Germline V gene lookup returns CDR1 LGHDT and CDR2 YNNKEL (reference sequence). V gave up 5 bases and J gave up 8 bases, with 12 bases separating them. CDR3 nucleotide sequence: TGTGCCAGCAGCTCGGCCCTTAGAGGCTACACCTTC. Protein: CASSSALRGYTF.

This clone was picked up a small number of times. The gene calls are TRBV30 and TRBJ1-3; the D gene is possibly TRBD1 (5 bases). This CDR3 comprises 19 residues. The germline gives CDR1 GTSNPN, CDR2 SVGIG (reference sequence). With 0 bases removed from V and 0 bases from J, the gap between germline ends came to 21 bases. CDR3 in amino acids: CAWSVRGPTALSSGNTIYF. CDR3 nucleotides: TGTGCCTGGAGTGTACGGGGACCGACGGCCTTGAGCTCTGGAAACACCATATATTTT. Together with reference TRBV30 and TRBJ1-3, the CDR3 gives the full variable domain: SQTIHQWPATLVQPVGSPLSLECTVEGTSNPNLYWYRQAAGRGLQLLFYSVGIGQISSEVPQNLSASRPQDRQFILSSKKLLLSDSGFYLCAWSVRGPTALSSGNTIYFGEGSWLTVV.

This rearrangement joins TRBV28 to TRBJ2-3; tentatively, D is TRBD2 (6 bases). Per the germline V gene, CDR1 is MDHEN and CDR2 is SYDVKM. Trimming took off 6 bases at V and 4 bases at J, with 20 bases between the two ends. CDR3 size: 16 residues. The CDR3 DNA follows: TGTGCCAGCAGCTCACTAGCCTCGCGACTGGCAGATACGCAGTATTTT. Residues: CASSSLASRLADTQYF.

This chain uses TRBV7-9 with TRBJ2-2; 8 nucleotides match TRBD1. The ends lost 5 bases at V and 2 bases at J; junction bases unmatched: 4. The germline CDR1 and CDR2 sequences are SEHNR and FQNEAQ (reference sequence). This CDR3 has 15 amino acids. CDR3 nucleotides: TGTGCCAGCAGCCCCGGGACAGGAAACACCGGGGAGCTGTTTTTT. As protein: CASSPGTGNTGELFF.

The chain recombines TRBV28 with TRBJ2-7; TRBD1 matches 10 bases. Germline loops: CDR1 MDHEN, CDR2 SYDVKM. The CDR3 totals 18 residues. The V segment lost 1 base and the J segment 0 bases; nucleotides outside the gene matches: 9. CDR3 sequence reads: CASSLSGTGVLTSYEQYF. As DNA, the CDR3 is TGTGCCAGCAGTTTATCCGGGACAGGGGTTCTCACCTCCTACGAGCAGTACTTC.

The gene calls are TRBV7-2 and TRBJ1-4, with a possible D match to TRBD1 (6 bases). Looked up from germline, CDR1 is SGHTA and CDR2 is FQGNSA. V dropped 0 bases and J dropped 8 bases, with 13 bases sitting between them. The CDR3 is 15 residues long. CDR3 in amino acids: CASSLAGAVGEKLFF. The CDR3 DNA follows: TGTGCCAGCAGCTTAGCGGGGGCGGTAGGGGAAAAACTGTTTTTT.

There are a few counts of this clone. The rearrangement joins TRBV30 to TRBJ1-6, with 8 bases that match TRBD1. Trimming cost V 3 bases and J 10 bases; bases outside gene matches: 11. The germline V gene encodes CDR1 GTSNPN and CDR2 SVGIG (reference sequence). The CDR3 extends over 15 amino acids. The CDR3 sequence is CAWSRPDRENSPLHF. In DNA, the CDR3 is TGTGCCTGGAGCCGCCCGGACAGGGAAAACTCACCCCTCCACTTT.

The V gene is TRBV5-1, the J gene TRBJ2-1; D possibly matches TRBD1 or TRBD2 (5 bases each). The CDR3 contains 15 residues. The germline CDR1 and CDR2 sequences are SGHRS and YFSETQ. V was trimmed by 4 bases and J by 5 bases, leaving 16 bases between them. CDR3 nucleotide sequence: TGCGCCAGCAGCACCTCCGGGACGACACACAATGAGCAGTTCTTC. Protein product: CASSTSGTTHNEQFF.

This sequence joins TRBV18 and TRBJ2-7, with a tentative D call TRBD1 (5 bases). Germline V gene lookup returns CDR1 KGHSH and CDR2 LQKENI. The CDR3 covers 16 residues. Trimming removed 2 bases at V and 2 bases at J, with 16 bases between. The CDR3 reads CASSPLTQGYTYEQYF. CDR3 bases: TGTGCCAGCTCACCATTAACGCAGGGATATACCTACGAGCAGTACTTC.

V usage is TRBV6-6 and J usage is TRBJ1-5; 10 bases are shared with TRBD1. CDR1 and CDR2 from the germline V gene are MNHNY and SVGAGI (reference sequence). Trimming took 6 bases from V and 5 from J; bases not matched to a gene: 1. This CDR3 has 13 amino acids. CDR3 coding DNA: TGTGCCAGCAGAGACAGGGGGCATCAGCCCCAGCATTTT. Amino acids: CASRDRGHQPQHF.

The CDR3 nucleotides read TGCGCCAGCAGCTTGATGGGCACAGATACGCAGTATTTT. This translates into CASSLMGTDTQYF. The chain uses TRBV5-1 and TRBJ2-3; D remains unclear. This CDR3 region has 13 residues. CDR1 and CDR2 (germline): SGHRS, YFSETQ. Trimming took 1 base from V and 1 from J, leaving 4 bases between them.

This chain joins TRBV6-6 and TRBJ2-5; D possibly corresponds to TRBD1 (5 bases). The J call may be faulty, since TRBJ2-7 better matches the DNA end. CDR1 and CDR2 (germline): MNHNY, SVGAGI (reference sequence). The CDR3 is made up of 13 amino acids. CDR3: CASCLTASYEQYF. DNA for the CDR3: TGTGCCAGCTGCCTGACAGCCTCCTACGAGCAGTACTTC.

This clone has just one count. V is TRBV3-1 (or the pseudogene TRBV3-2) and J is TRBJ1-1; D ambiguous. V was trimmed by 2 bases and J by 0 bases, leaving 16 bases between them. Germline V gene lookup returns CDR1 LGHDT and CDR2 YNNKEL (reference sequence). The CDR3 runs to 17 residues. The chain's CDR3 is CASSQYHDRRMNTEAFF. DNA for the CDR3: TGTGCCAGCAGCCAATATCATGACCGACGAATGAACACTGAAGCTTTCTTT.

The chain's CDR3 is CATSRGPAGVTGELFF. In DNA form, the CDR3 reads TGTGCCACCAGCAGAGGGCCAGCGGGAGTTACCGGGGAGCTGTTTTTT. This chain joins TRBV15 and TRBJ2-2; 8 bases fit TRBD2. This CDR3 comprises 16 residues. The trim removed 1 base at V and 5 bases at J, leaving 6 bases unmatched. Germline V gene data show CDR1 as LNHNV and CDR2 as YYDKDF (reference sequence).